These T cell receptor beta chains were read from a single sample in a study of T cell responses to AZD1222 COVID-19 vaccine. Assay used: immunoSEQ multiplex PCR; TCRdb lists only in-frame clones, some missing. The sample includes some 110,000 clones, around nine tenths seen only once; the top ten take about 4%. The sequenced sample was peripheral blood, obtained 28 days after the second AZD1222 dose. The receptor set was obtained from an adult who received the AZD1222 COVID-19 vaccine. CDR3s include the opening cysteine and the closing phenylalanine or tryptophan. Each record gives: J gene, V gene, CDR3 protein.

TRBJ2-1	TRBV6-4	CASSDSRLAGQYEQFF
TRBJ2-1	TRBV7-3	CASSLHSGRGDEQFF
TRBJ2-3	TRBV5-1	CASSRAPAGGTDTQYF
TRBJ2-7	TRBV30	CAWRTGTGLYEQYF
TRBJ2-5	TRBV5-1	CASSTRDAARETQYF
TRBJ2-5	TRBV7-8	CASSLAGGETQYF
TRBJ1-6	TRBV30	CAWNGHQSSYNSPLHF
TRBJ2-1	TRBV11-3	CASSPRSSYNEQFF
TRBJ1-2	TRBV5-1	CASSKDRVANYGYTF
TRBJ2-7	TRBV14	CASSQTGYYEQYF
TRBJ2-5	TRBV10-3	CAISEFTGGSKETQYF
TRBJ1-5	TRBV7-6	CASSFFVTGGRAQPQHF
TRBJ2-3	TRBV7-3	CASSLGAGGSTDTQYF
TRBJ1-3	TRBV30	CAWSVRAGNTIYF
TRBJ2-2	TRBV9	CASSETGTGELFF
TRBJ2-1	TRBV2	CASRRDSQGGNEQFF
TRBJ2-3	TRBV4-3	CASSQDWRPKRDTQYF
TRBJ2-3	TRBV10-3	CAIRGNPTDTQYF